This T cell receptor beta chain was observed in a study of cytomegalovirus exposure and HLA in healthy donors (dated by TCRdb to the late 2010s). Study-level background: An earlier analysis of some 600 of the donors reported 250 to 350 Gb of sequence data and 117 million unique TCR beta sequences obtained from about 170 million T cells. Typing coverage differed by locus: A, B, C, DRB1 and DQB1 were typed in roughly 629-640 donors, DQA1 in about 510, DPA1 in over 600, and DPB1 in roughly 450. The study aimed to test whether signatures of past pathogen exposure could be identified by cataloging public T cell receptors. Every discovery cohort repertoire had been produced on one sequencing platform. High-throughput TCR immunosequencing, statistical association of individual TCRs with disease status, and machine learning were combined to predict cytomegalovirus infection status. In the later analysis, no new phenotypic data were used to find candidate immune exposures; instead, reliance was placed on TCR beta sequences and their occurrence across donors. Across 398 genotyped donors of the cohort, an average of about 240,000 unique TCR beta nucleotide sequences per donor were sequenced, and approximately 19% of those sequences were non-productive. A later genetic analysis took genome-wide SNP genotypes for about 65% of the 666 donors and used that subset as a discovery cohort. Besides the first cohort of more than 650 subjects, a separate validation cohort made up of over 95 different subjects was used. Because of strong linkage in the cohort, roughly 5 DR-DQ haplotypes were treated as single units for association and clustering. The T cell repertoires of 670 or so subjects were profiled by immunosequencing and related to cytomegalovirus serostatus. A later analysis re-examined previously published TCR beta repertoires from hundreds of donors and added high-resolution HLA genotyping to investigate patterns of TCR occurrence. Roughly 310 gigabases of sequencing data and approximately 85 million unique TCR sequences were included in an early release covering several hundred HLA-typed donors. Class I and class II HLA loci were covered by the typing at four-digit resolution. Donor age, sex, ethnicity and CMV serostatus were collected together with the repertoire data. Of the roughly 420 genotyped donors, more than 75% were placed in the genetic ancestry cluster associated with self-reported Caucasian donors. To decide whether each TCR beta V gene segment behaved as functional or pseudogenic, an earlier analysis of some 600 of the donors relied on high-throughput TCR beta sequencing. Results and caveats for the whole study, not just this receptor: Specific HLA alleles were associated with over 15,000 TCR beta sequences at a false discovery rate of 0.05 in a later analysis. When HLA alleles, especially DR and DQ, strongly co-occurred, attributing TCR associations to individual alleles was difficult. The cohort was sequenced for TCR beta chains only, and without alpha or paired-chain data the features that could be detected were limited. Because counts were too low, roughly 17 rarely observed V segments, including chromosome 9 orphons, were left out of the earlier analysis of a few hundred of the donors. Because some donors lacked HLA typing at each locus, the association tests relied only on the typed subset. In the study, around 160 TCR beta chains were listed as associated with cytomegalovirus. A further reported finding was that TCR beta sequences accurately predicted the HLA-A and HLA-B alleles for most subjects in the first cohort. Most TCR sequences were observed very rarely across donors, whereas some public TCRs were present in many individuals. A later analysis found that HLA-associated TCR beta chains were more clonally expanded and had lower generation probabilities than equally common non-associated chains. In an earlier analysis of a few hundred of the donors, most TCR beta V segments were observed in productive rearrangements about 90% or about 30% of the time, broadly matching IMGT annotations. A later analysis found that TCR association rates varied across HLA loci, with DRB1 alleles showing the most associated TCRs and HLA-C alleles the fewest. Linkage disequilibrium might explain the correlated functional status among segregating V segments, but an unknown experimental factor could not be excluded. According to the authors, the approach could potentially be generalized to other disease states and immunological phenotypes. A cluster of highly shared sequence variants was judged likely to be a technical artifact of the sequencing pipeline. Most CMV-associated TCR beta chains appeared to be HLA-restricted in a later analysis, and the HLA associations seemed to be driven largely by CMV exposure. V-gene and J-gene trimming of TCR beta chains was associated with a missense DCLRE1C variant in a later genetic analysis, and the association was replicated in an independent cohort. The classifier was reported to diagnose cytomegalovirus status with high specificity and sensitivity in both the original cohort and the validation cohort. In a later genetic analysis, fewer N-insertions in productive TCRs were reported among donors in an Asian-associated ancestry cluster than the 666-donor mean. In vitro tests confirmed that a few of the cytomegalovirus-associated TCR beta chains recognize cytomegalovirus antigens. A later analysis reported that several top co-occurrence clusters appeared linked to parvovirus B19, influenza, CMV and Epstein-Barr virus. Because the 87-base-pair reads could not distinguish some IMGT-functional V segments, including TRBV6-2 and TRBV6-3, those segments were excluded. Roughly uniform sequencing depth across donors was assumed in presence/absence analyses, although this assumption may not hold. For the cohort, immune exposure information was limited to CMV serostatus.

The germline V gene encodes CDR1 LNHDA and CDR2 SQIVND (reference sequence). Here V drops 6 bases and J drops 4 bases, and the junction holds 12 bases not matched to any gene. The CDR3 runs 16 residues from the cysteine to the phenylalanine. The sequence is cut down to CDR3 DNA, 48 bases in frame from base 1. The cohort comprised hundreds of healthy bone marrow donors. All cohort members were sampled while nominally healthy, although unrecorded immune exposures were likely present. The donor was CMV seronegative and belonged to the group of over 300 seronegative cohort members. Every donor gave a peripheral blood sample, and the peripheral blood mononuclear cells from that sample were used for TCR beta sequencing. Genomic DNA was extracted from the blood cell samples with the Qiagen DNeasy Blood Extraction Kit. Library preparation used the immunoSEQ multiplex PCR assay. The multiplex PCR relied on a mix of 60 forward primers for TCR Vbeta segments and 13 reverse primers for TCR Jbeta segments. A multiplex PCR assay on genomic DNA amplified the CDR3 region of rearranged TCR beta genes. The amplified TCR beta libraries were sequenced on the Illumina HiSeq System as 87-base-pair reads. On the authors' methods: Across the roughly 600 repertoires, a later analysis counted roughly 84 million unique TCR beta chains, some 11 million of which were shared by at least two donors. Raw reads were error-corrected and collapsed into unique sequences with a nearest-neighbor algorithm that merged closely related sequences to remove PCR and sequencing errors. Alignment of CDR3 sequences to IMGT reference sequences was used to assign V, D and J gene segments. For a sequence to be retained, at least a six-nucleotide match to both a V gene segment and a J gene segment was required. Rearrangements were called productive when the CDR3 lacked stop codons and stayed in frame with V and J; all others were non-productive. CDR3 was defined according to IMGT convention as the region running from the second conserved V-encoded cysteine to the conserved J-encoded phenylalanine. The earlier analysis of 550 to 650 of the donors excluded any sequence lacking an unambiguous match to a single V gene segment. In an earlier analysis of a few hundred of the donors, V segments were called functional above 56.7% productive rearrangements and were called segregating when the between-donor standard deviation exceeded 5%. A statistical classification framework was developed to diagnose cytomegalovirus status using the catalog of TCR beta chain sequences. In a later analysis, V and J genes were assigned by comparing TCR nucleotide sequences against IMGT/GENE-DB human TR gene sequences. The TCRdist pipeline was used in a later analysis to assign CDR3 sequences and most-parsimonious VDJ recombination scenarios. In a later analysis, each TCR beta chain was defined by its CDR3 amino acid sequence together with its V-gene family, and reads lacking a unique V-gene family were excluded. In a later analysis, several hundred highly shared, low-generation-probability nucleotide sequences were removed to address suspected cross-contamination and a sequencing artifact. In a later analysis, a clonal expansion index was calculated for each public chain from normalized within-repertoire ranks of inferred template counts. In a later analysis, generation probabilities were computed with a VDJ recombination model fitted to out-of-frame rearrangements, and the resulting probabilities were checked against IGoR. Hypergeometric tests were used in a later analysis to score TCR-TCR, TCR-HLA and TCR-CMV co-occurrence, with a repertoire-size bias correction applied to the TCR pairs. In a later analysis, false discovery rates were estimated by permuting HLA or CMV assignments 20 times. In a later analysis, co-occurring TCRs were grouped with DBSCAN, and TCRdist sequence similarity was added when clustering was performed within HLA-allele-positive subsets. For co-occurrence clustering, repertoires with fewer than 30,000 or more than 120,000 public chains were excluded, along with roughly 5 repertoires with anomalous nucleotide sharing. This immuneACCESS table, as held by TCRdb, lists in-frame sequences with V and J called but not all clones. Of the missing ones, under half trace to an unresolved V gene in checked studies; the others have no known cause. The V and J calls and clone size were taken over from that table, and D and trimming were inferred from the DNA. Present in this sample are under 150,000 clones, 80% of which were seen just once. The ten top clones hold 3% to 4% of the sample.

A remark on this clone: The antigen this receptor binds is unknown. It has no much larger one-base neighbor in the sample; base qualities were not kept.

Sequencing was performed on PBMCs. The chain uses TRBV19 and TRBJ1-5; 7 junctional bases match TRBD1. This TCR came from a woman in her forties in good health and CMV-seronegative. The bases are TGTGCCAGTAGGCAACCGGGACAGCCGAAAAATCAGCCCCAGCATTTT. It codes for CASRQPGQPKNQPQHF.